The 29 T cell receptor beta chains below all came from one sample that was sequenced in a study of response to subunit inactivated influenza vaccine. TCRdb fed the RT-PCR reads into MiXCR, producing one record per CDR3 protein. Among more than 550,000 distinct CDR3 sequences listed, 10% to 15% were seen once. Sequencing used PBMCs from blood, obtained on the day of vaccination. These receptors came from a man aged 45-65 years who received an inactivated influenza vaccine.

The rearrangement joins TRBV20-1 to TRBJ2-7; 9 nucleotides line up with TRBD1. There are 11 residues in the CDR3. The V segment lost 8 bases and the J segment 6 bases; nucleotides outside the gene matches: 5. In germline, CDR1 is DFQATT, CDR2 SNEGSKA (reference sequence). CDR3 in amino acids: CSTTGGREQYF. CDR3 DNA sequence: TGCAGTACTACAGGGGGCCGCGAGCAGTACTTC.

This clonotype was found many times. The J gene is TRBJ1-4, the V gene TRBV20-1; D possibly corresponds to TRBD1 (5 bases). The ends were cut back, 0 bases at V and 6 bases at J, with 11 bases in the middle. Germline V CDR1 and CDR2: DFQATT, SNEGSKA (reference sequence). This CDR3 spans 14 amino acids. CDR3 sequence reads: CSARDVTAHEKLFF. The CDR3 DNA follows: TGCAGTGCTAGAGATGTGACAGCCCATGAAAAACTGTTTTTT.

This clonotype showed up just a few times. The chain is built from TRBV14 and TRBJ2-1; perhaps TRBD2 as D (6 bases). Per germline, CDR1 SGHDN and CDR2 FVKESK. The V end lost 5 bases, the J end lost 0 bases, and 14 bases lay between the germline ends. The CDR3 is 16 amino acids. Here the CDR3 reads CASSSILGGSYNEQFF. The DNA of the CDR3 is TGTGCCAGCAGCAGTATACTGGGGGGCTCCTACAATGAGCAGTTCTTC.

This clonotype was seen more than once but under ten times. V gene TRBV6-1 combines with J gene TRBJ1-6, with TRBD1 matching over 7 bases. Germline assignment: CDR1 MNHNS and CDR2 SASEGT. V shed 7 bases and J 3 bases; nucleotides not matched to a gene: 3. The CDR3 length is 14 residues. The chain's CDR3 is CASTGTVYNSPLHF. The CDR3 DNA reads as TGTGCCAGCACCGGGACAGTCTATAATTCACCCCTCCACTTT.

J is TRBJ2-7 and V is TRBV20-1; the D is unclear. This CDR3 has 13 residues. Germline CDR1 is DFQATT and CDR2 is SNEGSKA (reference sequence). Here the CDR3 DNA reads TGCAGCGTTCACAAAGTGGGAAACTACGAGCAGTACTTC. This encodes CSVHKVGNYEQYF.

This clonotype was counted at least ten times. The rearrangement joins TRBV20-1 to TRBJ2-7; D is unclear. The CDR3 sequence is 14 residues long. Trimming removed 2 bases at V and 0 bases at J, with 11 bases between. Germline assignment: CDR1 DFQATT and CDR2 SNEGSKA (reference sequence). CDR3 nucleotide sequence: TGCAGTGCTAGAATCTTAGGCAGCTCCTACGAGCAGTACTTC. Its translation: CSARILGSSYEQYF.

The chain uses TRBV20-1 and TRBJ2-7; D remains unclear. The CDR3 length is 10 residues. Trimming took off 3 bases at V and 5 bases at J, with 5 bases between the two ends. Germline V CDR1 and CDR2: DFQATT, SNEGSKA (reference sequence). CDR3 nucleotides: TGCAGTGCTAGCCAAGACGAGCAGTACTTC. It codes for CSASQDEQYF.

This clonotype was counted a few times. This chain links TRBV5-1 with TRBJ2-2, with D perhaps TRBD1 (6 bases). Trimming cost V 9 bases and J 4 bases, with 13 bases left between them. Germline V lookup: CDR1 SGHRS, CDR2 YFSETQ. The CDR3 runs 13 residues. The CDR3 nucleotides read TGCGCCATCTCGGGACACCTCACCGGGGAGCTGTTTTTT. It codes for CAISGHLTGELFF.

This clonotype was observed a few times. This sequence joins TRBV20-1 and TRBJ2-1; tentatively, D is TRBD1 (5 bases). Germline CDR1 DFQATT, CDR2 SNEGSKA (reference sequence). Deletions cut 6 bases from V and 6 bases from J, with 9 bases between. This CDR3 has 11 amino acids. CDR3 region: CSAITGNEQFF. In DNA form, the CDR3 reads TGCAGTGCGATTACAGGCAATGAGCAGTTCTTC.

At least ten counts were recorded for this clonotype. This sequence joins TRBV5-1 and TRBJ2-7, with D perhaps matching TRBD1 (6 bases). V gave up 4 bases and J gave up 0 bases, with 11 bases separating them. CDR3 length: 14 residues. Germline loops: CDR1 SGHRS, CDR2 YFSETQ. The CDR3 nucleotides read TGCGCCAGCAGCGTAAGACAGGCCTCCTACGAGCAGTACTTC. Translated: CASSVRQASYEQYF.

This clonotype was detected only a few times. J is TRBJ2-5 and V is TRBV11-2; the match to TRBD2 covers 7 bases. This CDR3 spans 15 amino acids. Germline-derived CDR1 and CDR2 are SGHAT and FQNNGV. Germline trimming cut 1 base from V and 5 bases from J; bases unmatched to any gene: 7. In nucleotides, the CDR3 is TGTGCCAGCAGCTTAGGGAGCGCGGGAGCGGAGACCCAGTACTTC. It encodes CASSLGSAGAETQYF.

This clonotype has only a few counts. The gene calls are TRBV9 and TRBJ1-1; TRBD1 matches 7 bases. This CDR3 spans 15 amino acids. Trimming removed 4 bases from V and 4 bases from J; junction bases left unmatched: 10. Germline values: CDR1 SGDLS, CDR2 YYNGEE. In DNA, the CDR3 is TGTGCCAGCAGCCAGGGAGGGGGCCGAGGCACTGAAGCTTTCTTT. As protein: CASSQGGGRGTEAFF.

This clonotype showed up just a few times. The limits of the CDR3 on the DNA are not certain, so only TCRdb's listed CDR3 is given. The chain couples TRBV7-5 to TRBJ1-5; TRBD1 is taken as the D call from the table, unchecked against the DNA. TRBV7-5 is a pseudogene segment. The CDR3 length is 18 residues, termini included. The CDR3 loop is CISVSEGRIQGSNQPQHF.

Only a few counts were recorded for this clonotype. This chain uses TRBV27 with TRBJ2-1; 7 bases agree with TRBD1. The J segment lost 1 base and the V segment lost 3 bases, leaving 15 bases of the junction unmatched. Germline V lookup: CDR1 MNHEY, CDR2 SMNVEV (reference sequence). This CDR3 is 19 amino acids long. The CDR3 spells CASSFSTGAGRVSYNEQFF. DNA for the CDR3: TGTGCCAGCAGTTTCTCAACAGGGGCCGGTAGAGTGTCCTACAATGAGCAGTTCTTC.

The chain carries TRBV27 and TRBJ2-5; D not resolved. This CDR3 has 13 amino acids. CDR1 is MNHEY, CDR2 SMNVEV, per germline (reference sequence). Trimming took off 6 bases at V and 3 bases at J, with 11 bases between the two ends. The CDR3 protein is CASSPQPKETQYF. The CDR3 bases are TGTGCCAGCAGCCCCCAACCTAAAGAGACCCAGTACTTC.

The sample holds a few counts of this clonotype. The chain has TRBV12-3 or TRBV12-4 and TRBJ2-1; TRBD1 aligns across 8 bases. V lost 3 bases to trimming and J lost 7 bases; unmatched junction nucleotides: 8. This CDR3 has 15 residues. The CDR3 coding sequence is TGTGCCAGCAGTTTGGGCAGGGGGCGATTGAATGAGCAGTTCTTC. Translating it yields CASSLGRGRLNEQFF.

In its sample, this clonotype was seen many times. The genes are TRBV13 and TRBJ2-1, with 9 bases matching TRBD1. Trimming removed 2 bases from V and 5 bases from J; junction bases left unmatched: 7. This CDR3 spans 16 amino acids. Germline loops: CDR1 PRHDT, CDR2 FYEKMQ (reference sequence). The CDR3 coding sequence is TGTGCCAGCAGCTTACAGGGACAGGGACGGGACAATGAGCAGTTCTTC. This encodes CASSLQGQGRDNEQFF.

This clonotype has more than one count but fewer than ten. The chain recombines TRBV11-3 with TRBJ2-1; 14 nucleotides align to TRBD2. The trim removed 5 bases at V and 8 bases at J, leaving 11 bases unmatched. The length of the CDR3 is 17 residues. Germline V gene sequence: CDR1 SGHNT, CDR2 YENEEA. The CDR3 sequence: CASSPRTSGGRGDEQFF. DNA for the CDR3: TGTGCCAGCAGCCCCCGGACTAGCGGGGGGCGGGGCGATGAGCAGTTCTTC.

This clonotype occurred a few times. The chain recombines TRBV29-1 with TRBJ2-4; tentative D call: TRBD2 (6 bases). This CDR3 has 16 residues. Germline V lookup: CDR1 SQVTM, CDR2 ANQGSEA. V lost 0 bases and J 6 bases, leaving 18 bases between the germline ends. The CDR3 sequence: CSVEDDTSRVGNIQYF. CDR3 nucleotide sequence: TGCAGCGTTGAAGATGATACTAGCAGAGTTGGAAACATTCAGTACTTC.

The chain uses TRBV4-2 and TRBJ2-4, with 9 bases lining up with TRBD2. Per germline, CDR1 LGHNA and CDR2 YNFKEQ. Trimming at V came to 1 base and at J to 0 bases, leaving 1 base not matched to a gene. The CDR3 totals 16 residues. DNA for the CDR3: TGTGCCAGCAGCCAAGGACTAGCGGTAGCCAAAAACATTCAGTACTTC. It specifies CASSQGLAVAKNIQYF.

The CDR3 is CASSPGGSGGYYNEQFF. The CDR3 bases are TGCGCCAGCAGCCCCGGTGGTAGCGGGGGGTACTACAATGAGCAGTTCTTC. The chain links TRBV4-1 to TRBJ2-1; the match to TRBD2 covers 10 bases. J was trimmed by 3 bases and V by 4 bases; bases with no gene match: 9. Germline V CDR1 and CDR2: MGHRA, YSYEKL. CDR3 length: 17 residues.

The CDR3 loop reads CASSVVGTGNEQYF. The CDR3 DNA is TGTGCCAGCAGCGTAGTTGGGACAGGTAACGAGCAGTACTTC. J is TRBJ2-7 and V is TRBV9; TRBD1 matches 8 bases. Germline CDR1 and CDR2: SGDLS and YYNGEE. Germline trimming cut 0 bases from V and 5 bases from J; bases unmatched to any gene: 4. This CDR3 is built from 14 residues.

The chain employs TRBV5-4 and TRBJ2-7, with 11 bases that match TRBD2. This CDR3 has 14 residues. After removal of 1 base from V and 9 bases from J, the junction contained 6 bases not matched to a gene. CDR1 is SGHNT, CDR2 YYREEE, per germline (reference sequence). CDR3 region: CASSLLLAGGRQYF. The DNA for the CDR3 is TGTGCCAGCAGCTTGCTCCTAGCGGGAGGCCGGCAGTACTTC. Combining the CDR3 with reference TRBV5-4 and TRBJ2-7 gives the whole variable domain ETGVTQSPTHLIKTRGQQVTLRCSSQSGHNTVSWYQQALGQGPQFIFQYYREEENGRGNFPPRFSGLQFPNYSSELNVNALELDDSALYLCASSLLLAGGRQYFGPGTRLTVT.

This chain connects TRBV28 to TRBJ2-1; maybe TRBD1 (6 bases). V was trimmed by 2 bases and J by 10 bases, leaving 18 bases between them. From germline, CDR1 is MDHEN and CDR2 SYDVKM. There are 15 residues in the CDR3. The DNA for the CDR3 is TGTGCCAGCAGTTTACCCTCTACTGGACAGCGCGAGCAGTTCTTC. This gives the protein CASSLPSTGQREQFF.

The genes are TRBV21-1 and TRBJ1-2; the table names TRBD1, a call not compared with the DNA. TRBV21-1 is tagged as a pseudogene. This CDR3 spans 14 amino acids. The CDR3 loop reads CATLHRGDNYGYTF. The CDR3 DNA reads TGTGCCACCTTACACAGGGGAGATAACTATGGCTACACCTTC.

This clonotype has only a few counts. CDR3 sequence (DNA): TGTGCCAGTGGCGGGGGGGGGTACAATGAGCAGTTCTTC. This gives the protein CASGGGGYNEQFF. The rearrangement links TRBV7-9 to TRBJ2-1, with 9 bases identical to TRBD2. The CDR3 has 13 amino acids. Germline CDR1 is SEHNR and CDR2 is FQNEAQ (reference sequence). J was trimmed by 4 bases and V by 9 bases; bases with no gene match: 4. Combining the CDR3 with reference TRBV7-9 and TRBJ2-1 gives the whole variable domain DTGVSQNPRHKITKRGQNVTFRCDPISEHNRLYWYRQTLGQGPEFLTYFQNEAQLEKSRLLSDRFSAERPKGSFSTLEIQRTEQGDSAMYLCASGGGGYNEQFFGPGTRLTVL.

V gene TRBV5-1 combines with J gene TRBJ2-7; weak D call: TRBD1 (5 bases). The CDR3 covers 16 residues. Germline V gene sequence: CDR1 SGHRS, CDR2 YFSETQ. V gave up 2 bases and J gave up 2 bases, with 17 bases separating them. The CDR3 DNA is TGCGCCAGCAGCTTAGGACATAGCCCCGGTGCCTACGAGCAGTACTTC. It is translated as CASSLGHSPGAYEQYF.

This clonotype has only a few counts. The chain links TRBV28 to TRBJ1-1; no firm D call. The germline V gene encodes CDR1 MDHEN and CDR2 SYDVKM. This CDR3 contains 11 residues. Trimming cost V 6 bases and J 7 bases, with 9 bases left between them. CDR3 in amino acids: CASSLAYEAFF. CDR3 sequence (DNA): TGTGCCAGCAGCCTTGCCTATGAAGCTTTCTTT.

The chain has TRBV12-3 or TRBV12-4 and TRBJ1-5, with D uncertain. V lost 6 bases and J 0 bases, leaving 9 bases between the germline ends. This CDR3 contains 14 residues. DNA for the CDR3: TGTGCCAGCAGCCCCCTTTTTAGCAATCAGCCCCAGCATTTT. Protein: CASSPLFSNQPQHF.